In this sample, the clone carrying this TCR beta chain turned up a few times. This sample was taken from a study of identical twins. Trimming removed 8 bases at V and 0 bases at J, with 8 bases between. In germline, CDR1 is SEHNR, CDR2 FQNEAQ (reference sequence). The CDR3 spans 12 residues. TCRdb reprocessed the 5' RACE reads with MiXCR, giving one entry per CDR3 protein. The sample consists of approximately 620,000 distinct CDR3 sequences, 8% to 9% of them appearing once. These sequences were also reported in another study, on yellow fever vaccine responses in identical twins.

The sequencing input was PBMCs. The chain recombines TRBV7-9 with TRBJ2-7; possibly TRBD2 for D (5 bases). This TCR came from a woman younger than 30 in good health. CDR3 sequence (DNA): TGTGCCAGCTCCGAGGGCTCCTACGAGCAGTACTTC. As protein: CASSEGSYEQYF.